A single sample gave rise to the 17 T cell receptor beta chains below, sequenced in a study of cytomegalovirus exposure and HLA in healthy donors. The PCR ran on 60 Vbeta and 13 Jbeta primers. Only in-frame clones appear in the TCRdb table, and some are missing; sequencing was by immunoSEQ multiplex PCR. The table includes 100,000 to 150,000 clones, roughly 80% detected once. The sample comprised PBMCs. These receptors were collected from a man in his sixties in good health and CMV-seropositive.

This chain's CDR3 is CASSLETGVYEQYF. CDR3 nucleotides: TGTGCCAGCAGCTTAGAGACAGGGGTCTACGAGCAGTACTTC. V gene TRBV9 combines with J gene TRBJ2-7, with 8 bases identical to TRBD1. Germline CDR1 and CDR2: SGDLS and YYNGEE. Unmatched junction bases numbered 6, after V lost 4 bases and J lost 3 bases. The CDR3 has 14 amino acids. Full variable domain (missing parts from reference TRBV9 and TRBJ2-7): DSGVTQTPKHLITATGQRVTLRCSPRSGDLSVYWYQQSLDQGLQFLIQYYNGEERAKGNILERFSAQQFPDLHSELNLSSLELGDSALYFCASSLETGVYEQYFGPGTRLTVT.

The chain has TRBV19 and TRBJ2-5; a possible D gene is TRBD1 (6 bases). Trimming left V 6 bases short and J 1 base short, with 9 bases between. The CDR3 runs 13 residues. The germline CDR1 and CDR2 sequences are LNHDA and SQIVND (reference sequence). The CDR3 is CASREGGQETQYF. CDR3 coding DNA: TGTGCCAGTAGGGAAGGGGGCCAAGAGACCCAGTACTTC.

The chain joins TRBV6-1 to TRBJ2-7; 8 nucleotides align to TRBD1. The CDR3 is 14 amino acids. J gave up 1 base and V 1 base, and 0 bases lay outside the gene matches. The germline V gene encodes CDR1 MNHNS and CDR2 SASEGT. CDR3 protein: CASSEGQGSYEQYF. The CDR3 DNA follows: TGTGCCAGCAGTGAAGGACAGGGGTCCTACGAGCAGTACTTC.

This chain uses TRBV5-4 with TRBJ1-2, with TRBD1 matching 10 bases. Germline V CDR1 and CDR2: SGHNT, YYREEE (reference sequence). V was pared by 4 bases and J by 5 bases, with 8 bases of the junction left unmatched. This CDR3 has 15 residues. CDR3 nucleotides: TGTGCCAGCAGCGGCCGGGACAGGGGAAGGTATGGCTACACCTTC. Translated: CASSGRDRGRYGYTF.

The rearrangement links TRBV18 to TRBJ2-7; 9 nucleotides match TRBD2. The germline CDR1 and CDR2 sequences are KGHSH and LQKENI. V dropped 3 bases and J dropped 11; count of bases not matched to a gene: 8. The CDR3 loop spans 13 amino acids. The CDR3 region is CASSPGGRAKKYF. The CDR3, as DNA: TGTGCCAGCTCACCGGGCGGGAGGGCGAAGAAGTACTTC.

The CDR3 loop reads CAISPGQLNEKLFF. Here the CDR3 DNA reads TGTGCCATCTCACCGGGACAGCTGAATGAAAAACTGTTTTTT. V is TRBV6-6 and J is TRBJ1-4, with 7 bases fitting TRBD1. CDR3 size: 14 residues. Germline loops: CDR1 MNHNY, CDR2 SVGAGI (reference sequence). V dropped 10 bases and J dropped 5; count of bases not matched to a gene: 10.

This clone was detected a few times. The V and J genes are TRBV11-3 and TRBJ1-1; D is uncertain. Germline V CDR1 and CDR2: SGHNT, YENEEA. Trimming cost V 0 bases and J 10 bases, with 12 bases left between them. The CDR3 has 13 residues. The CDR3: CASSLDRQSGAFF. The DNA of the CDR3 is TGTGCCAGCAGCTTAGATCGCCAGTCAGGAGCTTTCTTT.

V and J are TRBV9 and TRBJ2-5, with TRBD1 matching 8 bases. The J call may be faulty, since TRBJ2-7 better matches the DNA end. The germline V gene encodes CDR1 SGDLS and CDR2 YYNGEE. The CDR3 spans 14 residues. The CDR3 nucleotides are TGTGCCAGCAGCCCCCAGGACAGGGACCACGAGCAGTACTTC. This sequence encodes CASSPQDRDHEQYF.

The gene calls are TRBV30 and TRBJ1-2; 8 bases are shared with TRBD1. Per the germline V gene, CDR1 is GTSNPN and CDR2 is SVGIG (reference sequence). The length of the CDR3 is 16 residues. Unmatched junction bases numbered 15, after V lost 3 bases and J lost 6 bases. The CDR3 DNA is TGTGCCTGGAGGACCTGGACAGGGAGCCAATTCAATGGCTACACCTTC. Residues: CAWRTWTGSQFNGYTF.

The chain joins TRBV5-4 to TRBJ1-1; D perhaps matches TRBD1 (6 bases). CDR1 is SGHNT, CDR2 YYREEE, per germline (reference sequence). This CDR3 is built from 13 residues. The germline V and J ends were trimmed by 4 bases and 2 bases, with 9 bases remaining between them. CDR3 bases: TGTGCCAGCAGCCGGGACATTAACACTGAAGCTTTCTTT. Protein: CASSRDINTEAFF.

The chain joins TRBV6-5 to TRBJ1-2; perhaps TRBD1 as D (5 bases). CDR1 and CDR2 (germline): MNHEY, SVGAGI. The CDR3 length is 15 residues. Trimming removed 2 bases at V and 7 bases at J, with 17 bases between. The CDR3 region is CASSYALRAQGGYTF. The CDR3 nucleotides are TGTGCCAGCAGTTACGCCCTCAGGGCCCAGGGTGGCTACACCTTC.

Only one count was recorded for this clone. This chain uses TRBV6-7 with TRBJ2-5; 9 bases fit TRBD2. TRBV6-7 is placed among ORFs of uncertain function. Trimming cost V 5 bases and J 7 bases; bases outside gene matches: 11. The CDR3 has 15 amino acids. The CDR3 loop is CASSQGVAGEGTQYF. CDR3 DNA sequence: TGTGCCAGCAGTCAGGGAGTAGCGGGAGAGGGGACCCAGTACTTC.

This clone was seen a single time. The chain uses TRBV13 and TRBJ1-2, with 7 bases that match TRBD1. The CDR3 spans 14 residues. The J segment lost 3 bases and the V segment lost 5 bases, leaving 6 bases of the junction unmatched. From germline, CDR1 is PRHDT and CDR2 FYEKMQ (reference sequence). The CDR3, as DNA: TGTGCCAGCAGCGCCGGGACAGCGCACTATGGCTACACCTTC. Protein product: CASSAGTAHYGYTF.

V and J are TRBV5-1 and TRBJ2-5, with 11 bases that match TRBD1. The CDR3 totals 16 residues. Trimming took 1 base from V and 5 from J; bases not matched to a gene: 7. Germline V gene lookup returns CDR1 SGHRS and CDR2 YFSETQ. CDR3 DNA: TGCGCCAGCAGCTTGTTCGGACAGGGGGCAGGTGAGACCCAGTACTTC. Its translation is CASSLFGQGAGETQYF.

The chain carries TRBV7-3 and TRBJ2-1, with D tentatively TRBD2 (7 bases). This CDR3 is built from 16 residues. Germline CDR1 SGHTA, CDR2 FQGTGA. With 0 bases removed from V and 2 bases from J, the gap between germline ends came to 11 bases. CDR3 nucleotides: TGTGCCAGCAGCTTAACTTCCGGGGGGCCCTACAATGAGCAGTTCTTC. This gives the protein CASSLTSGGPYNEQFF.

The count of this clone is one. J is TRBJ1-5 and V is TRBV28; 7 bases match TRBD1. Trimming at V came to 5 bases and at J to 3 bases, leaving 10 bases not matched to a gene. The CDR3 is made up of 16 amino acids. Germline V gene data show CDR1 as MDHEN and CDR2 as SYDVKM. CDR3 bases: TGTGCCAGCAGTCCCCGACAGGGTAGTATCAATCAGCCCCAGCATTTT. This codes for CASSPRQGSINQPQHF.

The chain carries TRBV30 and TRBJ1-3, with a tentative D call TRBD1 (5 bases). The germline V gene has CDR1 GTSNPN and CDR2 SVGIG (reference sequence). This CDR3 is 15 amino acids long. V shed 1 base and J shed 3 bases, with 13 bases lying between them. This CDR3 reads CAWSGLGAIGNTIYF. Written as DNA, the CDR3 is TGTGCCTGGAGTGGGCTAGGGGCTATTGGAAACACCATATATTTT.